The clone carrying this T cell receptor beta chain showed up many times. Time point defined: after trial treatment. Noted treatment: LDRT plus nivolumab, ipilimumab, low-dose cyclophosphamide and aspirin (RACIN trial). It was nivolumab, ipilimumab, aspirin, low-dose cyclophosphamide and low-dose radiotherapy that donors received. This entry belongs to a study of low-dose radiotherapy and immunotherapy resistance in tumors. With TRAV- and TRBV-specific primers, first-strand cDNA was made, covering the alpha and beta chains. With a V-primer adapter and a constant-region primer, TCRs were amplified for approximately 19 PCR cycles. mRNA isolates were amplified via in vitro transcription. In TCRdb, the reads were re-called with MiXCR into one record per CDR3 protein. The sample shows roughly 100,000 distinct CDR3 sequences, about a fifth of them seen only once. The V and J ends lost 2 bases and 5 bases, in that order; junction bases with no gene match: 5. Germline values: CDR1 LGHDT, CDR2 YNNKEL (reference sequence). The CDR3 runs 16 residues.

The chain is built from TRBV3-1 and TRBJ1-6; 8 nucleotides match TRBD1. The clonotype comes from a male donor with prostate cancer. The sample was PBMCs, taken after low-dose radiotherapy plus immunotherapy. The CDR3 DNA reads as TGTGCCAGCAGCCAAACGCAGGGGGCAAATAATTCACCCCTCCACTTT. It translates to CASSQTQGANNSPLHF. Drawing the rest from reference TRBV3-1 and TRBJ1-6, the complete variable domain is DTAVSQTPKYLVTQMGNDKSIKCEQNLGHDTMYWYKQDSKKFLKIMFSYNNKELIINETVPNRFSPKSPDKAHLNLHINSLELGDSAVYFCASSQTQGANNSPLHFGNGTRLTVT.